Below, 4 T cell receptor beta chains from the same sample are listed, as sequenced in a study of metastatic and nonmetastatic thyroid tumors. Using MiXCR, TCRdb re-called clones from the PCR reads. The sample holds 40,000 or so clones, roughly 26% seen once. Until they underwent thyroid surgery, no patient had received any treatment. The specimen was blood. Receptors originate from a female donor with papillary thyroid cancer or a benign thyroid nodule (not recorded which). Some clones in this sample may be carry-over from other donors' samples.

In this sample, this clone turned up many times. The chain couples TRBV18 to TRBJ1-1; the D is unclear. Germline CDR1 KGHSH, CDR2 LQKENI. The V gene lost 3 bases and the J gene lost 0 bases, with 11 bases spanning the gap. The CDR3 totals 15 residues. The CDR3: CASSPARAMNTEAFF. CDR3 DNA: TGTGCCAGCTCACCCGCGAGAGCCATGAACACTGAAGCTTTCTTT.

This clone was detected a few times. A junction boundary mismatches the germline segment, possibly from a read error. The V call is TRBV6-1, the J call TRBJ2-1; D ambiguous. This CDR3 has 14 amino acids. Looked up from germline, CDR1 is MNHNS and CDR2 is SASEGT. CDR3 coding DNA: TGTGCCAGCAGTGATCAGACTCCGGCAAATGAGCATTTCTTC. Its protein is CASSDQTPANEHFF.

Remarks on this clone: A read error may produce the germline difference seen at one junction end. The rearrangement links TRBV5-1 to TRBJ2-7, with a possible D match to TRBD2 (6 bases). Per the germline V gene, CDR1 is SGHRS and CDR2 is YFSETQ. CDR3 size: 13 residues. In DNA, the CDR3 is TGCACCAGCAGGGCTCAGGAGGGTGGCGAGCAGCACTTC. Its translation: CTSRAQEGGEQHF.

This clone was observed at least ten times. Distinct nucleotide sequences in the sample also encode this CDR3. The CDR3 reads CASKLQPGQGVGEKLFF. In DNA, the CDR3 is TGTGCCAGCAAACTACAACCGGGACAGGGGGTTGGGGAAAAACTGTTTTTT. The chain is built from TRBV7-8 and TRBJ1-4; 11 bases match TRBD1. The CDR3 consists of 17 residues. The germline gives CDR1 SGHVS, CDR2 FQNEAQ. Trimming at V came to 7 bases and at J to 8 bases, leaving 15 bases not matched to a gene.